This passage covers 29 T cell receptor beta chains from one sample sequenced in a study of T cell responses to AZD1222 COVID-19 vaccine. Sequencing was performed with immunoSEQ multiplex PCR; in TCRdb, only in-frame clones are kept and a portion is missing. Of around 110,000 clones in the sample, about 90% were seen once. The sample in question was peripheral blood, obtained 28 days after the second AZD1222 dose. These receptors came from an adult who received the AZD1222 COVID-19 vaccine.

The V call is TRBV2, the J call TRBJ1-2; the D gene is possibly TRBD1 (5 bases). There are 14 residues in the CDR3. V was clipped by 3 bases and J by 1 base, with 9 bases between them. The germline V gene encodes CDR1 SNHLY and CDR2 FYNNEI. CDR3 nucleotides: TGTGCCAGCAGTGAGGAGACAGTTAACTATGGCTACACCTTC. Protein sequence: CASSEETVNYGYTF. The entire variable domain, with the rest obtained from reference TRBV2 and TRBJ1-2, is as follows: EPEVTQTPSHQVTQMGQEVILRCVPISNHLYFYWYRQILGQKVEFLVSFYNNEISEKSEIFDDQFSVERPDGSNFTLKIRSTKLEDSAMYFCASSEETVNYGYTFGSGTRLTVV.

This clone has more than one count but fewer than ten. The chain joins TRBV27 to TRBJ2-7, with 7 nucleotides matching TRBD2. The CDR3 extends over 16 amino acids. J was trimmed by 0 bases and V by 4 bases; bases with no gene match: 9. Germline V gives CDR1 MNHEY, CDR2 SMNVEV (reference sequence). CDR3: CASSSGLVNPSYEQYF. The CDR3 DNA reads TGTGCCAGCAGTTCTGGACTAGTCAACCCCTCCTACGAGCAGTACTTC.

J is TRBJ1-2 and V is TRBV6-6; TRBD1 aligns across 7 bases. The CDR3 extends over 14 amino acids. Trimming removed 2 bases from V and 6 bases from J; junction bases left unmatched: 6. CDR1 and CDR2 from the germline V gene are MNHNY and SVGAGI (reference sequence). This CDR3 reads CASSYPTGNDGYTF. DNA of the CDR3: TGTGCCAGCAGTTACCCGACAGGGAATGATGGCTACACCTTC.

The chain links TRBV6-5 to TRBJ2-7; D is possibly TRBD2 (5 bases). The CDR3 totals 12 residues. Germline CDR1 MNHEY, CDR2 SVGAGI. Trimming shortened V by 7 bases and J by 6 bases, and 13 bases separated the two germline ends. DNA of the CDR3: TGTGCCAGCATCCCGGGGTCGGGCGAGCAGTACTTC. Translating gives CASIPGSGEQYF.

This clone appeared a single time. The chain joins TRBV12-5 to TRBJ2-1; 9 bases match TRBD2. There are 15 residues in the CDR3. CDR1 is LGHNT and CDR2 is FRNRAP in the germline V gene. J gave up 4 bases and V 6 bases, and 7 bases lay outside the gene matches. The CDR3: CASGTGLAAYNEQFF. The CDR3 bases are TGTGCTAGTGGCACGGGACTAGCAGCTTACAATGAGCAGTTCTTC.

The chain links TRBV29-1 to TRBJ2-1; 11 bases map to TRBD2. The CDR3 contains 12 residues. Germline values: CDR1 SQVTM, CDR2 ANQGSEA. V shed 6 bases and J 6 bases; nucleotides not matched to a gene: 1. The CDR3 DNA follows: TGCAGCGTAGGACTAGCGGGCAATGAGCAGTTCTTC. It specifies CSVGLAGNEQFF.

V usage is TRBV10-1 and J usage is TRBJ2-1; 12 bases are shared with TRBD2. This CDR3 region has 18 residues. V was clipped by 0 bases and J by 7 bases; unmatched bases: 10. Looked up from germline, CDR1 is WNHNN and CDR2 is SYGVQD (reference sequence). CDR3 DNA sequence: TGCGCCAGCAGTGAGTCTTGGGCTAGCGGGAGGGCCAAAAATGAGCAGTTCTTC. The encoded protein is CASSESWASGRAKNEQFF.

The chain joins TRBV28 to TRBJ2-7; a possible D gene is TRBD1 (5 bases). V lost 5 bases to trimming and J lost 5 bases, with 16 bases between them. CDR3 length: 14 residues. Germline CDR1 MDHEN, CDR2 SYDVKM. The CDR3 loop reads CASSRPPGWDEQYF. CDR3 coding DNA: TGTGCCAGCAGTAGGCCCCCAGGGTGGGACGAGCAGTACTTC.

The chain combines TRBV18 with TRBJ1-5; TRBD1 is a possible D gene (6 bases). This CDR3 region has 17 residues. Germline loops: CDR1 KGHSH, CDR2 LQKENI. Trimming pared 1 base from V and 3 bases from J, leaving 16 bases between. This chain's CDR3 is CASSPRGGPFFNQPQHF. CDR3 nucleotide sequence: TGTGCCAGCTCACCACGAGGGGGGCCCTTCTTCAATCAGCCCCAGCATTTT.

The genes are TRBV13 and TRBJ2-6; D not certain. This CDR3 is built from 15 residues. The germline V gene encodes CDR1 PRHDT and CDR2 FYEKMQ (reference sequence). The V gene lost 0 bases and the J gene lost 1 base, with 4 bases spanning the gap. The CDR3 spells CASSLGGSGANVLTF. The CDR3 region has the DNA TGTGCCAGCAGCTTAGGGGGGTCTGGGGCCAACGTCCTGACTTTC. The full variable domain, in which reference TRBV13 and TRBJ2-6 provide the parts outside the CDR3, is AAGVIQSPRHLIKEKRETATLKCYPIPRHDTVYWYQQGPGQDPQFLISFYEKMQSDKGSIPDRFSAQQFSDYHSELNMSSLELGDSALYFCASSLGGSGANVLTFGAGSRLTVL.

The J gene is TRBJ2-5, the V gene TRBV19; 10 bases fit TRBD1. The CDR3 runs to 14 residues. In germline, CDR1 is LNHDA, CDR2 SQIVND (reference sequence). J lost 4 bases, V lost 8 bases, and 7 bases had no gene match. The CDR3 protein is CASGRDRGGETQYF. The CDR3 DNA follows: TGTGCCAGTGGTCGGGACAGGGGTGGAGAGACCCAGTACTTC. Filled out from reference TRBV19 and TRBJ2-5, the complete variable domain reads DGGITQSPKYLFRKEGQNVTLSCEQNLNHDAMYWYRQDPGQGLRLIYYSQIVNDFQKGDIAEGYSVSREKKESFPLTVTSAQKNPTAFYLCASGRDRGGETQYFGPGTRLLVL.

CDR3 DNA sequence: TGTGCCAGCAGCCAAACCGGTGGTGAGCAGTTCTTC. As protein: CASSQTGGEQFF. The chain combines TRBV4-2 with TRBJ2-1; D gene unclear. Trimming took 2 bases from V and 9 from J, leaving 8 bases between them. Germline V gives CDR1 LGHNA, CDR2 YNFKEQ. The CDR3 totals 12 residues.

CDR3 bases: TGTGCCAGCTCACCACCGAATCCCGGGGCGGGCGGCTACACCTTC. Amino acids: CASSPPNPGAGGYTF. The chain recombines TRBV18 with TRBJ1-2; weak D call: TRBD1 (5 bases). The CDR3 contains 15 residues. V dropped 0 bases and J dropped 8 bases, with 16 bases sitting between them. Germline V gene lookup returns CDR1 KGHSH and CDR2 LQKENI.

The chain uses TRBV7-6 and TRBJ1-4; D uncertain. This CDR3 is 14 amino acids long. V was pared by 1 base and J by 6 bases, with 9 bases between. Per germline, CDR1 SGHVS and CDR2 FNYEAQ. CDR3 amino acids: CASSLGGSYEKLFF. The DNA for the CDR3 is TGTGCCAGCAGCTTAGGAGGATCCTATGAAAAACTGTTTTTT. Supplemented by reference TRBV7-6 and TRBJ1-4, the full variable domain reads GAGVSQSPRYKVTKRGQDVALRCDPISGHVSLYWYRQALGQGPEFLTYFNYEAQQDKSGLPNDRFSAERPEGSISTLTIQRTEQRDSAMYRCASSLGGSYEKLFFGSGTQLSVL.

The chain uses TRBV10-3 and TRBJ2-2; 8 bases match TRBD1. The CDR3 has 17 amino acids. Germline CDR1 reads ENHRY; CDR2 reads SYGVKD. With 4 bases clipped from V and 4 bases from J, the junction kept 11 bases outside the gene matches. CDR3 bases: TGTGCCATCAGTGGACAGGGGATTTCGGTCCCCACCGGGGAGCTGTTTTTT. This gives the protein CAISGQGISVPTGELFF.

As for this clone: It may be a read error: a sequence one base away is much more abundant. The rearrangement joins TRBV28 to TRBJ1-1; 8 bases line up with TRBD1. The ends lost 8 bases at V and 1 base at J; junction bases unmatched: 0. Germline CDR1 is MDHEN and CDR2 is SYDVKM. CDR3 length: 12 amino acids. CDR3 protein: CASGQGNTEAFF. Here the CDR3 DNA reads TGTGCCAGCGGACAGGGGAACACTGAAGCTTTCTTT. The full variable domain, in which reference TRBV28 and TRBJ1-1 provide the parts outside the CDR3, is DVKVTQSSRYLVKRTGEKVFLECVQDMDHENMFWYRQDPGLGLRLIYFSYDVKMKEKGDIPEGYSVSREKKERFSLILESASTNQTSMYLCASGQGNTEAFFGQGTRLTVV.

This chain uses TRBV27 with TRBJ1-2; D is possibly TRBD1 (5 bases). The CDR3 sequence is 18 residues long. V shed 6 bases and J shed 5 bases, with 28 bases lying between them. CDR1 and CDR2 (germline): MNHEY, SMNVEV (reference sequence). In DNA form, the CDR3 reads TGTGCCAGCAGGGGCAGGTCGGGGGTCAATTCTCTTTGGTATGGCTACACCTTC. This sequence encodes CASRGRSGVNSLWYGYTF.

A single count supports this clone. This chain links TRBV28 with TRBJ1-2; 10 nucleotides align to TRBD1. Germline loops: CDR1 MDHEN, CDR2 SYDVKM. This CDR3 has 13 residues. J gave up 8 bases and V 5 bases, and 5 bases lay outside the gene matches. As DNA, the CDR3 is TGTGCCAGCAGTCCCGGGACAGGGGTAGGCTACACCTTC. Protein product: CASSPGTGVGYTF.

J is TRBJ2-5 and V is TRBV4-2; D is possibly TRBD1 or TRBD2 (5 bases each). Trimming took 4 bases from V and 3 from J, leaving 15 bases between them. The length of the CDR3 is 15 residues. Germline CDR1 is LGHNA and CDR2 is YNFKEQ. DNA of the CDR3: TGTGCCAGCAGCCCCGGGACGTCGAGGGAAGAGACCCAGTACTTC. Amino acids: CASSPGTSREETQYF.

J is TRBJ2-7 and V is TRBV7-9; D is possibly TRBD2 (5 bases). CDR3 size: 16 residues. V gave up 1 base and J gave up 4 bases, with 17 bases separating them. The germline CDR1 and CDR2 sequences are SEHNR and FQNEAQ (reference sequence). This chain's CDR3 is CASSLVKDRGFYEQYF. CDR3 nucleotides: TGTGCCAGCAGCTTAGTTAAGGACCGGGGTTTTTACGAGCAGTACTTC.

The chain is built from TRBV5-6 and TRBJ1-4; 7 bases line up with TRBD1. V dropped 2 bases and J dropped 7; count of bases not matched to a gene: 5. This CDR3 spans 14 amino acids. CDR1 SGHDT and CDR2 YYEEEE come from the germline V gene. The CDR3 nucleotides read TGTGCCAGCAGCTTCCAGGGGGGAGGTGAAAAACTGTTTTTT. It yields the protein CASSFQGGGEKLFF.

The chain combines TRBV2 with TRBJ1-6, with 8 nucleotides matching TRBD1. This CDR3 has 17 residues. Germline V lookup: CDR1 SNHLY, CDR2 FYNNEI. V was clipped by 6 bases and J by 4 bases; unmatched bases: 11. The CDR3, as DNA: TGTGCCAGCAGCGCTGTACAGGGGGGGGTGTATAATTCACCCCTCCACTTT. It specifies CASSAVQGGVYNSPLHF.

This clone occurred a few times. The chain has TRBV24-1 and TRBJ1-2; D possibly corresponds to TRBD1 (5 bases). The CDR3 spans 14 residues. CDR1 and CDR2 from the germline V gene are KGHDR and SFDVKD. V was shortened by 3 bases and J by 4 bases, with 11 bases between the two germline ends. CDR3 DNA sequence: TGTGCCACCAGTGATACAGGTTCCTCCTATGGCTACACCTTC. Its protein product is CATSDTGSSYGYTF.

The chain is built from TRBV11-2 and TRBJ2-1; 12 bases fit TRBD2. The CDR3 has 17 residues. The germline CDR1 and CDR2 sequences are SGHAT and FQNNGV. Trimming took 5 bases from V and 7 from J; bases not matched to a gene: 12. CDR3 loop: CASSPRLAGGPGNEQFF. CDR3 nucleotide sequence: TGTGCCAGCAGCCCCCGCCTAGCGGGAGGGCCGGGGAATGAGCAGTTCTTC.

The chain recombines TRBV6-5 with TRBJ2-7; 12 positions match TRBD2. The CDR3 contains 16 residues. Germline V gives CDR1 MNHEY, CDR2 SVGAGI. Germline trimming cut 1 base from V and 5 bases from J; bases unmatched to any gene: 6. The CDR3 here is CASSYWRTSGIHEQYF. CDR3 nucleotides: TGTGCCAGCAGTTACTGGAGGACTAGCGGGATTCACGAGCAGTACTTC.

V usage is TRBV27 and J usage is TRBJ1-2, with D perhaps matching TRBD1 (5 bases). The V end lost 6 bases, the J end lost 0 bases, and 14 bases lay between the germline ends. This CDR3 has 15 residues. Germline V CDR1 and CDR2: MNHEY, SMNVEV (reference sequence). CDR3 sequence (DNA): TGTGCCAGCAGCTCCCAGCGGGGACCTAACTATGGCTACACCTTC. Its protein product is CASSSQRGPNYGYTF.

The rearrangement links TRBV27 to TRBJ1-6; weak D call: TRBD1 (6 bases). Trimming took 11 bases from V and 0 from J, leaving 11 bases between them. The germline V gene encodes CDR1 MNHEY and CDR2 SMNVEV (reference sequence). This CDR3 region has 14 residues. CDR3 sequence reads: CAVQGSSYNSPLHF. In DNA, the CDR3 is TGTGCCGTTCAGGGGAGCTCCTATAATTCACCCCTCCACTTT.

This sequence joins TRBV4-1 and TRBJ2-2; TRBD1 or TRBD2 may be the D gene (5 bases each). Germline V CDR1 and CDR2: MGHRA, YSYEKL. Trimming took off 8 bases at V and 7 bases at J, with 17 bases between the two ends. The CDR3 runs to 14 residues. The CDR3 DNA follows: TGCGCCAGCGCCGGAGGCAGGGTTAACGGGGAGCTGTTTTTT. It is translated as CASAGGRVNGELFF.

The chain recombines TRBV6-5 with TRBJ1-5; D is unresolved. CDR3 length: 12 amino acids. Germline loops: CDR1 MNHEY, CDR2 SVGAGI. V dropped 6 bases and J dropped 4 bases, with 7 bases sitting between them. For the CDR3, the DNA is TGTGCCAGCAGCCAACCGAATCAGCCCCAGCATTTT. It is translated as CASSQPNQPQHF.